This T cell receptor (beta chain) was sequenced for a study of CD8 T cells in Susac syndrome (dated by TCRdb to between 2017 and 2020). For the wider study: Repertoire sequencing was used to test whether CD8+ T cell activation and differentiation in Susac syndrome was antigen driven. The paper's findings and limits, for the study overall: The study acknowledged that relatively few individuals were included in the TCR sequencing and HLA analysis.

The CDR3 has 15 amino acids, counting the end cysteine and phenylalanine. Left in the record is the CDR3 DNA by itself, 45 bases read in frame from the first base. CDR1 SGHTA and CDR2 FQGNSA were looked up in the germline V gene. Between the V and J ends, shortened by 1 base and 5 bases respectively, the junction contains 9 bases. RNA was extracted using the RNeasy kit, and roughly 0.5 to 1 ug of the RNA was reverse transcribed with random hexamers. TCR beta CDR3 regions were amplified with the immunoSEQ multiplex PCR assay covering 54 Vbeta and 13 Jbeta segments. Bias from PCR amplification was corrected by using a synthetic template baseline for primer optimization and for computational correction. Turning to the authors' computational methods: Only productive sequences were kept, with reads annotated to V, D and J genes according to IMGT and analyzed in immunoSEQ Analyzer. Clonality was computed as one minus Shannon entropy normalized by log2 of the number of productive unique sequences. For each patient and control, public and private clones were evaluated within the 100 most prevalent clones. Clones were defined as Susac-specific if absent from the healthy and MS cohorts, from around 1,100 published viral clones and from other ImmuneACCESS disease sequences. TCRdb redid the processing of the public reads, applying fastp at Q25 and MiXCR, and retained in-frame beta chains. Each entry merges the rows of one CDR3 protein and shows their most common DNA and genes. These V and J calls are TCRdb output, not the study's own analysis. The sample table records roughly 200,000 distinct CDR3 sequences; roughly 92% of these occur just once. The ten largest clones take up 0.1% to 0.12% of the sample.

In regard to this clonotype: Which antigen it targets is not known. No much larger clone exists at a distance of one base, and base qualities are not known.

Peripheral blood CD8+ and CD4+ T cells from healthy donors, Susac syndrome patients and multiple sclerosis patients were profiled using high-throughput TCR beta sequencing. The healthy donors served as controls matched for age and sex. Bulk CD8+ and CD4+ T cells were purified by magnetic negative isolation, while CD8+ TEMRA cells were enriched using FACS. Blood was drawn into EDTA tubes, processed within 24 hours, and PBMCs were isolated by density gradient centrifugation. PBMCs intended for TCR sequencing were cryopreserved in liquid nitrogen and were subsequently thawed in a 37 degrees C water bath. Purity of sorted or isolated CD4+, CD8+ and CD8+ TEMRA cells was at least 90%.

The sequencing sample was made of CD4+ T cells from PBMCs. This sequence originates from a human donor in good health. The V and J genes are TRBV7-2 and TRBJ1-6; 6 matching bases give a weak D call of TRBD1. The encoded CDR3 is CASSLGTANNSPLHF. The sequenced DNA: TGTGCCAGCAGCTTAGGGACAGCGAATAATTCACCCCTCCACTTT. This CDR3, with the reference TRBV7-2 and TRBJ1-6 proteins standing in past its ends, gives the full variable domain GAGVSQSPSNKVTEKGKDVELRCDPISGHTALYWYRQSLGQGLEFLIYFQGNSAPDKSGLPSDRFSAERTGGSVSTLTIQRTQQEDSAVYLCASSLGTANNSPLHFGNGTRLTVT.